The subject of this entry is one TCR beta chain. This clonotype was found many times. It has no known antigen specificity. Per-nucleotide qualities are absent, and no much larger clonotype sits a single base away. The library was obtained by PCR. The instrument given in TCRdb is Illumina HiSeq 2500. TCR libraries were prepared with molecular barcoding, using unique molecular identifiers to normalize TCRbeta repertoire quantification. TCRdb cleaned the public reads at Q25 with fastp, built clones with MiXCR and kept in-frame beta chains. Each entry is one CDR3 protein sequence, shown with its most common DNA and genes. For this sample there are 600,000 to 700,000 distinct CDR3 sequences; 10% to 15% appear just once. The top ten hold 0.79% of the sample. According to the study, the label for this sample's treatment or condition signals: allogeneic hematopoietic cell transplantation with graft depleted of TCRalphabeta T cells and CD19 B cells. TCRalphabeta/CD19-depleted allogeneic hematopoietic cell grafts were given to the transplant recipients, all of whom were children.

The data stem from a study of T-cell reconstitution after alpha-beta-depleted transplantation in children listed by TCRdb under 2016. Turning to the overall study: T-cell immune reconstitution after TCRalphabeta/CD19-depleted allogeneic hematopoietic cell transplantation in children was quantitatively tracked in the study by means of TCR repertoire profiling. Overall study outcomes, separate from this receptor: About two months after transplant, the apparently early recovery of alphabetaT-cell counts reportedly depended on just several hundred clones that had expanded rapidly and came from non-depleted graft cells. The high TCRbeta diversity at day 60 in some patients was ascribed to recipient T cells and intrathymic progenitors that had survived conditioning. Hyperexpanded clone frequencies declined over subsequent months; after one year, T-cell counts and TCRbeta diversity were mostly attributed to newly produced T cells.

The receptor's source is a girl aged 2 to 9 with congenital amegakaryocytic thrombocytopenia, due to receive a stem cell transplant. Sequenced material: PBMCs, taken before TCRalphabeta/CD19-depleted stem cell transplant.

CDR3 protein: CSARAGGEEQFF. The sequenced DNA is TGCAGTGCCCGGGCGGGTGGCGAAGAGCAGTTCTTC. The sequence is built from TRBV20-1 and TRBJ2-1; a weak D assignment points to TRBD2 (5 bases agree). From a lookup of the germline V gene (reference sequence), CDR1 and CDR2 are DFQATT and SNEGSKA. The V and J ends are trimmed by 6 bases and 10 bases, leaving 16 bases between them. The CDR3 runs 12 amino acids, cysteine and phenylalanine included. Of all the DNA, just the CDR3 is kept, 36 bases in frame from base 1.